This TCR beta chain was recovered during a study of blood T cells in healthy people across ages. Comment on this clonotype: Its specificity is unknown.

Each of the donors had approximately 10 milliliters of peripheral blood drawn into EDTA-treated Vacutainer tubes. The V gene's germline CDR1 is DFQATT and CDR2 SNEGSKA (reference sequence). Trimming removed 1 base from V and 1 base from J, with 15 bases in between. This CDR3 has 16 residues. General study findings and limits: In long-lived donors, naive CD4+ cell counts and diversity exceeded those of aged donors. Diversity was estimated from one million T cells, and these estimates were considered underestimates.

A second PCR, run for about 7 to 11 cycles, used a sample-barcoded 5' primer plus a J-beta primer mix. Each CDR3 protein gets one entry after TCRdb re-called the 5' RACE reads with MiXCR. Of approximately 1,700,000 distinct CDR3 sequences in the sample, about two fifths were seen once. The TCR sequence derives from a human donor in good health. Specimen: blood. V is TRBV20-1 and J is TRBJ2-3, with D possibly being TRBD1 (5 bases). CDR3 protein: CSARGLRGRRTDTQYF. The CDR3 DNA follows: TGCAGTGCTAGAGGGTTAAGGGGCAGACGCACAGATACGCAGTATTTT.